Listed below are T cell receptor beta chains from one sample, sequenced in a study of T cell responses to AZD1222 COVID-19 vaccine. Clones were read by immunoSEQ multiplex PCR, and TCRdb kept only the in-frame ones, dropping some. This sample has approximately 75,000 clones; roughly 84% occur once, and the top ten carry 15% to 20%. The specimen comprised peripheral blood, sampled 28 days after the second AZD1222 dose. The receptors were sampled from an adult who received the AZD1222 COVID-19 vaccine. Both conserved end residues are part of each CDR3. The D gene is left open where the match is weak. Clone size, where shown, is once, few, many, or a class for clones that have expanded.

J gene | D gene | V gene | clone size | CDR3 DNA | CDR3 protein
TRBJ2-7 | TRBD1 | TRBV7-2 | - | TGTGCCAGCAGCTTAGAGACAGGGCGGGAGCAGTACTTC | CASSLETGREQYF
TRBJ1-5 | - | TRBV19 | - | TGTGCCAGTAGGGGAAGGGGTAGCAATCAGCCCCAGCATTTT | CASRGRGSNQPQHF
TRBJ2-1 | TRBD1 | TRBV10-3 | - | TGTGCCACACAGGGGAAGTTCAATGAGCAGTTCTTC | CATQGKFNEQFF
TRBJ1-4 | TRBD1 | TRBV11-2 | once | TGTGCCAGCAGCACGCAACAGGGGAGCAATGAAAAACTGTTTTTT | CASSTQQGSNEKLFF
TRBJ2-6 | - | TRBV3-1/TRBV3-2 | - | TGTGCCAGCAGCTCGTCAGAGGCCAACGTCCTGACTTTC | CASSSSEANVLTF
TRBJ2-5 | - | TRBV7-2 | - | TGTGCCAGCAGCTCAACGACACACCCTCAGGACCAGTACTTC | CASSSTTHPQDQYF
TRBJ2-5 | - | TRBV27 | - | TGTGCCAGCAGTTTTGCTGGAGAGACCCAGTACTTC | CASSFAGETQYF
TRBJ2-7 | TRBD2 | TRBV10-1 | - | TGCGCCAGCATATCGGGGGGAGGCTCCTACGAGCAGTACTTC | CASISGGGSYEQYF
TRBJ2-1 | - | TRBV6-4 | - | TGTGCCAGCAGTGACTCTAGCGGCTCCTACAATGAGCAGTTCTTC | CASSDSSGSYNEQFF
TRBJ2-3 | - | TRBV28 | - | TGTGCCAGCAGTTCTGGGACTTCCGTGGATACGCAGTATTTT | CASSSGTSVDTQYF
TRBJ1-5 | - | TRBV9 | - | TGTGCCAGCAGCGCCACTCGTGGCAGCGGTCAGCCCCAGCATTTT | CASSATRGSGQPQHF
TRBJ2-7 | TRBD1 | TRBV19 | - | TGTGCCAGTAGTATAAAGCCGGGACAGCTAATCTACGAGCAGTACTTC | CASSIKPGQLIYEQYF
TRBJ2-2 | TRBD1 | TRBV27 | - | TGTGCCAGCCGGGACAGTTCCACCGGGGAGCTGTTTTTT | CASRDSSTGELFF
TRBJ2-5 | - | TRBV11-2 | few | TGTGCCAGCAGCTTGAGGGCGGGGCAGGGGTGGCAAGAGACCCAGTACTTC | CASSLRAGQGWQETQYF
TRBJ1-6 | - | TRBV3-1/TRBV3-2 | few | TGTGCCAGCAGCCAAGGACAAGCCTATAATTCACCCCTCCACTTT | CASSQGQAYNSPLHF
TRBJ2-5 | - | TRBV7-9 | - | TGTGCCAGCAGCTTCCTCGAGGAGACCCAACGGGAGACCCAGTACTTC | CASSFLEETQRETQYF
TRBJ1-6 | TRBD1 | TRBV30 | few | TGTGCCTGGAGTCGGGACAGTAATTCACCCCTCCACTTT | CAWSRDSNSPLHF
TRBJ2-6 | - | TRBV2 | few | TGTGCCAGCAGTGATAAGGGCTCTGGGGCCAACGTCCTGACTTTC | CASSDKGSGANVLTF
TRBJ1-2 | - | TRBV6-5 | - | TGTGCCAGCAGTCGTACAGGGCTCTATGGCTACACCTTC | CASSRTGLYGYTF
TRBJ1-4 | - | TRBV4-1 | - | TGCGCCAGCAGCCAAGTCATACAGGTGGGAGAAAAACTGTTTTTT | CASSQVIQVGEKLFF
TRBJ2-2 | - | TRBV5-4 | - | TGTGCCAGCAGCCCGTCGGGCACCGGGGAGCTGTTTTTT | CASSPSGTGELFF
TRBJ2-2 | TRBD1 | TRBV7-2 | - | TGTGCCAGCAGCTATGACAGGGGGCAAACCGGGGAGCTGTTTTTT | CASSYDRGQTGELFF
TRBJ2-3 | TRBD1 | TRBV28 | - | TGTGCCAGCAGCGGACAGGGGCGAGATACGCAGTATTTT | CASSGQGRDTQYF
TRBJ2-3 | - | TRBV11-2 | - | TGTGCCAGCAGCTTACCGGAGGGGGTTCGGACAGATACGCAGTATTTT | CASSLPEGVRTDTQYF
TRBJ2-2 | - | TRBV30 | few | TGTGCCTGGAGTGTATCCACAGGGCGGGCCGGGGAGCTGTTTTTT | CAWSVSTGRAGELFF
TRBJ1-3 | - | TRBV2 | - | TGTACCTTCGAGACCCATACCCCAAACACCATATATTTT | CTFETHTPNTIYF
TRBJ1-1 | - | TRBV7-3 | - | TGTGCCAGCAGCCCCGGACAGCCCGGAACCACTGAAGCTTTCTTT | CASSPGQPGTTEAFF
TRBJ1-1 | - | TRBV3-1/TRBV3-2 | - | TGTGCCAGCAGCCAATCCTTGGGACCGCAGAACACTGAAGCTTTCTTT | CASSQSLGPQNTEAFF
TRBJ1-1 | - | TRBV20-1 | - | TGCAGTGCGCGGCGCTTAGCTTTCTTT | CSARRLAFF
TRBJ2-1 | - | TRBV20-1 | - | TGCAGTGCTATTGAGGGGCGGGGTCTGTCCTACAATGAGCAGTTCTTC | CSAIEGRGLSYNEQFF
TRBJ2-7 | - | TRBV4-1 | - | TGCGCCAGCAGCTCGACTCAATCCTACGAGCAGTACTTC | CASSSTQSYEQYF
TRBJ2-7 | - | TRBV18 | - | TGTGCCAGCTCACCACCATGGAGTATCTACGAGCAGTACTTC | CASSPPWSIYEQYF
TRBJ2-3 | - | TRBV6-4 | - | TGTGCCAGCACCCCCTTCCGGCACTCGTTCAGAGCAGATACGCAGTATTTT | CASTPFRHSFRADTQYF
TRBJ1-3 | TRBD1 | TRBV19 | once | TGTGCCAGTAGTTTGGGACAGACTGGAAACACCATATATTTT | CASSLGQTGNTIYF
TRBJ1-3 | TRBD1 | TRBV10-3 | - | TGTGCCATCAGTTCCCCGGGACAGGGTTTTCGCTCTGGAAACACCATATATTTT | CAISSPGQGFRSGNTIYF
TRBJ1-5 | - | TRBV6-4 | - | TGTGCCAGCAGTGAATGGCCGGATCAGCCCCAGCATTTT | CASSEWPDQPQHF
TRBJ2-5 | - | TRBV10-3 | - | TGTGCCATCAGTGAGTCGGGCAGGGGCTACCAAGAGACCCAGTACTTC | CAISESGRGYQETQYF
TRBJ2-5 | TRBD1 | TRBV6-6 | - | TGTGCCAGCAGTCACCGACAGGGGAATGTATGGACCCAGTACTTC | CASSHRQGNVWTQYF
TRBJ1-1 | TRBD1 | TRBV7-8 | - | TGTGCCAGCAGCCGAGGGACAGGGGGAACTGAAGCTTTCTTT | CASSRGTGGTEAFF
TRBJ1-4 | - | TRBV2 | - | TGTGCCAGTGGAGTGACGGGCAGTGAGAATGAAAAACTGTTTTTT | CASGVTGSENEKLFF
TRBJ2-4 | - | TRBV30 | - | TGTGCCTGCGGCAAGGGTGGGGAAGGGGGAAACATTCAGTACTTC | CACGKGGEGGNIQYF
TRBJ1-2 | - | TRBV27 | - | TGTGCCAGCAGTCGCGACACAAACTATGGCTACACCTTC | CASSRDTNYGYTF
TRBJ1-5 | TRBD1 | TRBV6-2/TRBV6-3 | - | TGTGCCAGCAGCCGGGGGGACAGGGTCGGGAATCAGCCCCAGCATTTT | CASSRGDRVGNQPQHF
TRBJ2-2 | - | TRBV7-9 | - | TGTGCCAGCAGCATTTTGGAGATAAACACCGGGGAGCTGTTTTTT | CASSILEINTGELFF
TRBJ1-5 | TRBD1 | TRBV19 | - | TGTGCCAGTAGTCCGGGACAGGGGAATCAGCCCCAGCATTTT | CASSPGQGNQPQHF